The 10 T cell receptor beta chains presented below share a single source sample, sequenced in a study of shared clonotypes between healthy human individuals. Measured with immunoSEQ multiplex PCR; TCRdb has only the in-frame clones, and not every one. This sample has 2,500,000 or so clones, with around 92% found just once. Sequenced input: naive CD4+ T cells from PBMCs. Indicated subset: CD45RA+ positively selected. The receptors were gathered from a man between 18 and 29 years old in good health. Some clones in this sample may be carry-over from other donors' samples.

This chain connects TRBV5-5 to TRBJ2-5, with 7 bases lining up with TRBD1. The CDR3 sequence is 14 residues long. The V and J ends lost 4 bases and 4 bases, in that order; junction bases with no gene match: 7. Germline assignment: CDR1 SGHKS and CDR2 YYEKEE (reference sequence). The CDR3 reads CASSLTSGGETQYF. CDR3 in DNA: TGTGCCAGCAGCCTGACTTCAGGGGGAGAGACCCAGTACTTC.

V gene TRBV7-8 combines with J gene TRBJ1-1; TRBD1 aligns across 10 bases. CDR3 length: 15 residues. Germline-derived CDR1 and CDR2 are SGHVS and FQNEAQ. The junction had 3 bases not matched to a gene; V was cut back by 4 bases and J by 1 base. Here the CDR3 DNA reads TGTGCCAGCAGCTCACGGACAGGGGGGAACACTGAAGCTTTCTTT. It specifies CASSSRTGGNTEAFF.

V is TRBV7-2 and J is TRBJ1-3; 7 nucleotides line up with TRBD1. Germline V lookup: CDR1 SGHTA, CDR2 FQGNSA. This CDR3 has 15 residues. V gave up 3 bases and J gave up 3 bases; unmatched junction bases: 5. This CDR3 reads CASSFRQGLGNTIYF. DNA for the CDR3: TGTGCCAGCAGCTTTAGACAGGGACTTGGAAACACCATATATTTT.

The chain joins TRBV7-3 to TRBJ2-2; D possibly corresponds to TRBD2 (6 bases). The germline V gene encodes CDR1 SGHTA and CDR2 FQGTGA. This CDR3 has 18 residues. The V end was cut by 5 bases, the J end by 0 bases, with 19 bases between. CDR3: CASSPTLLASANTGELFF. CDR3 nucleotide sequence: TGTGCCAGCAGCCCCACCCTCCTAGCGTCCGCGAACACCGGGGAGCTGTTTTTT.

V gene TRBV11-2 combines with J gene TRBJ1-4; tentatively, D is TRBD1 (6 bases). The CDR3 spans 17 residues. The ends were cut back, 3 bases at V and 6 bases at J, with 20 bases in the middle. Germline CDR1 and CDR2: SGHAT and FQNNGV. The CDR3 coding sequence is TGTGCCAGCAGCTTGGGGGTCGGAGGGGGACCAGATGAAAAACTGTTTTTT. Protein sequence: CASSLGVGGGPDEKLFF.

This chain connects TRBV7-8 to TRBJ1-1; 9 bases align to TRBD1. CDR3 length: 15 residues. The J segment lost 2 bases and the V segment lost 5 bases, leaving 6 bases of the junction unmatched. Germline V gene data show CDR1 as SGHVS and CDR2 as FQNEAQ. In nucleotides, the CDR3 is TGTGCCAGCAGCGCCAACAGGGGGCTTAACACTGAAGCTTTCTTT. Translation: CASSANRGLNTEAFF.

The rearrangement links TRBV5-1 to TRBJ1-2; TRBD1 matches at 8 bases. This CDR3 contains 16 residues. Germline V lookup: CDR1 SGHRS, CDR2 YFSETQ. V shed 4 bases, J shed 7 bases, and the junction held 15 bases outside the gene matches. CDR3 sequence (DNA): TGCGCCAGCAGCCCCCGATCAGGGGGCGATCGTGGTGGCTACACCTTC. Residues: CASSPRSGGDRGGYTF. Complete variable domain (other parts from reference TRBV5-1 and TRBJ1-2): KAGVTQTPRYLIKTRGQQVTLSCSPISGHRSVSWYQQTPGQGLQFLFEYFSETQRNKGNFPGRFSGRQFSNSRSEMNVSTLELGDSALYLCASSPRSGGDRGGYTFGSGTRLTVV.

The chain employs TRBV28 and TRBJ1-2, with D unclear. Trimming shortened V by 6 bases and J by 3 bases, and 11 bases separated the two germline ends. The CDR3 is 13 amino acids. The germline gives CDR1 MDHEN, CDR2 SYDVKM. DNA of the CDR3: TGTGCCAGCAGACCAGACCCAGACTATGGCTACACCTTC. This encodes CASRPDPDYGYTF.

As to this clone: Other DNA sequences in the sample encode the same CDR3. The chain has TRBV18 and TRBJ2-5; weak D call: TRBD2 (6 bases). The germline V gene has CDR1 KGHSH and CDR2 LQKENI. V was clipped by 1 base and J by 5 bases, with 14 bases between them. The CDR3 has 15 amino acids. As DNA, the CDR3 is TGTGCCAGCTCACCACGAGTTGGAGGGGCGGAGACCCAGTACTTC. Translating it yields CASSPRVGGAETQYF.

The rearrangement joins TRBV5-4 to TRBJ2-2, with D unclear. V gave up 2 bases and J gave up 3 bases, with 5 bases separating them. Germline V gene data show CDR1 as SGHNT and CDR2 as YYREEE (reference sequence). The CDR3 totals 13 residues. CDR3 sequence (DNA): TGTGCCAGCAGCTTCACTTACACCGGGGAGCTGTTTTTT. Its translation is CASSFTYTGELFF. The complete variable domain, with remaining parts taken from reference TRBV5-4 and TRBJ2-2, reads ETGVTQSPTHLIKTRGQQVTLRCSSQSGHNTVSWYQQALGQGPQFIFQYYREEENGRGNFPPRFSGLQFPNYSSELNVNALELDDSALYLCASSFTYTGELFFGEGSRLTVL.